Detailed here is one T cell receptor (beta chain). Its antigen remains undetermined. Per-base qualities were not stored, and no clone one base away is much larger. CDR1 and CDR2, looked up from the germline V gene, are KGHSH and LQKENI. Taken from cysteine to phenylalanine, the CDR3 has 14 residues. Of all the DNA, just the CDR3 is kept, 42 bases in frame from base 1. At the junction V is shortened by 10 bases and J by 7 bases, with 20 bases in between. Preparation of the library involved the immunoSEQ multiplex PCR assay. In TCRdb, the immuneACCESS table is reduced to in-frame sequences with V and J assigned. These tables do not hold every clone; where another copy was compared, an unresolved V gene accounts for under half, and the others remain unexplained. The sample table holds 93,000 or so clones, of which approximately 90% were seen once. The top ten clones comprise 0.95% of the sample. This entry belongs to a study of T cell changes during pregnancy in multiple sclerosis (dated by TCRdb to between 2017 and 2020). As for the study more broadly: In women with multiple sclerosis, the researchers looked at how the T cell repertoire shifted as pregnancy progressed.

The TCR comes from a female donor with multiple sclerosis, enrolled in a pregnancy study. The chain uses TRBV18 and TRBJ1-3; a tentative D match to TRBD1 spans 5 bases. The sequences come from peripheral blood, collected before pregnancy. The encoded CDR3 is CATAPGIEGNTIYF. The DNA reads as follows: TGTGCCACCGCCCCAGGGATAGAAGGCAACACCATATATTTT. The full variable domain, completed from the reference TRBV18 and TRBJ1-3 proteins outside the CDR3, reads NAGVMQNPRHLVRRRGQEARLRCSPMKGHSHVYWYRQLPEEGLKFMVYLQKENIIDESGMPKERFSAEFPKEGPSILRIQQVVRGDSAAYFCATAPGIEGNTIYFGEGSWLTVV.